This entry lists 28 T cell receptor beta chains sequenced from one sample in a study of cytomegalovirus exposure and HLA in healthy donors. PCR was performed using 60 Vbeta and 13 Jbeta primers. Libraries were prepared by immunoSEQ multiplex PCR; TCRdb keeps only in-frame clonotypes and omits some of them. The sample holds under 140,000 clones, about 80% seen once. The sequenced sample was PBMCs. Receptors originate from a woman aged 55-70 years in good health and CMV-seropositive.

The genes are TRBV11-2 and TRBJ2-7; 9 positions agree with TRBD2. The CDR3 has 16 residues. V lost 1 base and J lost 3; bases outside the gene matches: 7. CDR1 is SGHAT and CDR2 is FQNNGV in the germline V gene. The chain's CDR3 is CASSLAVGAGGYEQYF. DNA for the CDR3: TGTGCCAGCAGCTTAGCGGTTGGAGCGGGAGGCTACGAGCAGTACTTC.

On this clone itself: The germline gene is not matched at one end of the junction; a read error may be the cause. The chain has TRBV15 and TRBJ2-5, with TRBD2 matching 7 bases. Per the germline V gene, CDR1 is LNHNV and CDR2 is YYDKDF (reference sequence). CDR3 length: 12 amino acids. CDR3 sequence reads: CATSRDLGGVDF. CDR3 DNA sequence: TGTGCCACCAGCAGAGATTTGGGGGGGGTCGACTTC. The entire variable domain, with the rest obtained from reference TRBV15 and TRBJ2-5, is as follows: DAMVIQNPRYQVTQFGKPVTLSCSQTLNHNVMYWYQQKSSQAPKLLFHYYDKDFNNEADTPDNFQSRRPNTSFCFLDIRSPGLGDTAMYLCATSRDLGGVDFGPGTRLLVL.

The chain combines TRBV18 with TRBJ1-2, with unresolved D. CDR3 length: 14 amino acids. Germline loops: CDR1 KGHSH, CDR2 LQKENI. Deletions cut 6 bases from V and 8 bases from J, with 19 bases between. The CDR3 sequence is CASSPPGRARGYTF. The CDR3 coding sequence is TGTGCCAGCTCGCCCCCTGGGAGGGCGCGAGGCTACACCTTC.

The gene calls are TRBV5-6 and TRBJ2-6; maybe TRBD1 (6 bases). This CDR3 has 16 residues. CDR1 SGHDT and CDR2 YYEEEE come from the germline V gene. The V end was cut by 0 bases, the J end by 0 bases, with 7 bases between. For the CDR3, the DNA is TGTGCCAGCAGCTTGGGGGGGCGCTCTGGGGCCAACGTCCTGACTTTC. It codes for CASSLGGRSGANVLTF.

The chain carries TRBV2 and TRBJ2-3, with no clear D. The CDR3 extends over 13 amino acids. V shed 5 bases and J shed 2 bases, with 8 bases lying between them. The germline V gene encodes CDR1 SNHLY and CDR2 FYNNEI. The CDR3 DNA reads as TGTGCCAGCAGTCTAGGAGACACAGATACGCAGTATTTT. Its protein is CASSLGDTDTQYF.

The chain combines TRBV7-9 with TRBJ1-5, with TRBD1 identical over 10 bases. Germline loops: CDR1 SEHNR, CDR2 FQNEAQ (reference sequence). This CDR3 is built from 14 residues. The trim removed 5 bases at V and 5 bases at J, leaving 3 bases unmatched. CDR3 protein: CASSTGQGDQPQHF. The CDR3 DNA reads as TGTGCCAGCAGCACAGGACAGGGGGATCAGCCCCAGCATTTT.

This clone appeared a few times. The V and J genes are TRBV7-2 and TRBJ2-7; 8 nucleotides align to TRBD2. V lost 5 bases and J lost 2; bases outside the gene matches: 5. Per the germline V gene, CDR1 is SGHTA and CDR2 is FQGNSA. The length of the CDR3 is 14 residues. CDR3 protein: CASSRTSSTYEQYF. The CDR3 region has the DNA TGTGCCAGCAGCCGGACTAGCTCCACCTACGAGCAGTACTTC. The variable domain in full, completed from reference TRBV7-2 and TRBJ2-7, reads GAGVSQSPSNKVTEKGKDVELRCDPISGHTALYWYRQSLGQGLEFLIYFQGNSAPDKSGLPSDRFSAERTGGSVSTLTIQRTQQEDSAVYLCASSRTSSTYEQYFGPGTRLTVT.

The chain combines TRBV11-2 with TRBJ1-2; 9 bases map to TRBD1. CDR1 and CDR2 (germline): SGHAT, FQNNGV. Trimming removed 0 bases from V and 7 bases from J; junction bases left unmatched: 6. The CDR3 totals 15 residues. CDR3 residues: CASSLDWTGAAGYTF. For the CDR3, the DNA is TGTGCCAGCAGCTTAGATTGGACAGGGGCGGCTGGCTACACCTTC.

The chain has TRBV28 and TRBJ1-2; possible D gene TRBD1, 5 bases. This CDR3 region has 19 residues. The V gene's germline CDR1 is MDHEN and CDR2 SYDVKM. The V end was cut by 8 bases, the J end by 1 base, with 29 bases between. The chain's CDR3 is CASGGAVKGYWGYNYGYTF. Written as DNA, the CDR3 is TGTGCCAGCGGAGGGGCAGTAAAAGGGTACTGGGGTTATAACTATGGCTACACCTTC.

The chain has TRBV18 and TRBJ2-7; 9 nucleotides agree with TRBD2. With 4 bases clipped from V and 3 bases from J, the junction kept 7 bases outside the gene matches. Germline V gives CDR1 KGHSH, CDR2 LQKENI. This CDR3 has 15 amino acids. CDR3 nucleotides: TGTGCCAGCTCACAACTAGCGGGTCAAAGCTACGAGCAGTACTTC. This encodes CASSQLAGQSYEQYF.

This clone was observed once. Other DNA sequences of this sample code for an identical CDR3. The V call is TRBV28, the J call TRBJ2-1; 9 bases fit TRBD1. This CDR3 comprises 15 residues. Germline CDR1 MDHEN, CDR2 SYDVKM. V lost 4 bases to trimming and J lost 4 bases; unmatched junction nucleotides: 5. The CDR3 sequence: CASSYRDRAYNEQFF. CDR3 in DNA: TGTGCCAGCAGTTACCGGGACAGGGCTTACAATGAGCAGTTCTTC.

The chain is built from TRBV30 and TRBJ2-7; D uncertain. V shed 3 bases and J shed 2 bases, with 5 bases lying between them. The CDR3 is 11 amino acids. Germline lookup yields CDR1 GTSNPN and CDR2 SVGIG (reference sequence). This CDR3 is CAWSSAYEQYF. The DNA of the CDR3 is TGTGCCTGGAGCTCAGCCTACGAGCAGTACTTC.

The genes are TRBV5-1 and TRBJ1-1; D not certain. The CDR3 covers 15 residues. Trimming shortened V by 2 bases and J by 4 bases, and 15 bases separated the two germline ends. Per germline, CDR1 SGHRS and CDR2 YFSETQ. Here the CDR3 DNA reads TGCGCCAGCAGCTTCGAACCTCCCTCGGGCACTGAAGCTTTCTTT. Protein sequence: CASSFEPPSGTEAFF.

The V and J genes are TRBV27 and TRBJ2-5; TRBD2 matches 12 bases. V lost 5 bases and J lost 2; bases outside the gene matches: 12. Germline V CDR1 and CDR2: MNHEY, SMNVEV (reference sequence). This CDR3 is built from 18 residues. CDR3 in amino acids: CASSLRRLAGVGQETQYF. CDR3 bases: TGTGCCAGCAGTCTCAGACGACTAGCGGGAGTGGGGCAAGAGACCCAGTACTTC.

The chain carries TRBV28 and TRBJ1-1, with D possibly TRBD1 on 5 matching bases. V was pared by 2 bases and J by 4 bases, with 11 bases between. The CDR3 contains 14 residues. Germline V gene lookup returns CDR1 MDHEN and CDR2 SYDVKM. As DNA, the CDR3 is TGTGCCAGCAGTTTAGGGGCCCCCAGCACTGAAGCTTTCTTT. This sequence encodes CASSLGAPSTEAFF.

This CDR3 reads CASSLVAGEAFF. The CDR3 nucleotides are TGTGCCAGCAGCTTAGTGGCGGGCGAAGCTTTCTTT. The chain has TRBV11-2 and TRBJ1-1; D is uncertain. Germline-derived CDR1 and CDR2 are SGHAT and FQNNGV. The CDR3 is made up of 12 amino acids. Trimming took 1 base from V and 8 from J, leaving 8 bases between them.

This chain uses TRBV10-1 with TRBJ2-7, with 13 bases aligning to TRBD2. This CDR3 contains 15 residues. CDR1 is WNHNN and CDR2 is SYGVQD in the germline V gene (reference sequence). J gave up 2 bases and V 6 bases, and 4 bases lay outside the gene matches. The CDR3 sequence: CASSEGLAGPYEQYF. CDR3 DNA sequence: TGCGCCAGCAGCGAGGGACTAGCGGGACCCTACGAGCAGTACTTC.

The V and J genes are TRBV11-2 and TRBJ1-2; no clear D gene. There are 13 residues in the CDR3. V lost 0 bases and J 7 bases, leaving 9 bases between the germline ends. Germline V CDR1 and CDR2: SGHAT, FQNNGV. The CDR3 nucleotides are TGTGCCAGCAGCTTAGATTTAAACAGTGGCTACACCTTC. It encodes CASSLDLNSGYTF.

The gene calls are TRBV13 and TRBJ2-1; 7 positions match TRBD2. This CDR3 spans 15 amino acids. Germline trimming cut 3 bases from V and 7 bases from J; bases unmatched to any gene: 9. The germline CDR1 and CDR2 sequences are PRHDT and FYEKMQ (reference sequence). This CDR3 reads CASSLRGGPWNEQFF. The CDR3 DNA sequence: TGTGCCAGCAGCTTGCGGGGAGGGCCTTGGAATGAGCAGTTCTTC.

The chain combines TRBV9 with TRBJ1-3, with a weak D call TRBD1 (5 bases). The germline V gene has CDR1 SGDLS and CDR2 YYNGEE. The CDR3 is 15 amino acids. V lost 0 bases and J 0 bases, leaving 7 bases between the germline ends. The CDR3 DNA sequence: TGTGCCAGCAGCGTAGCAGGGAACTCTGGAAACACCATATATTTT. It specifies CASSVAGNSGNTIYF.

CDR3 nucleotides: TGTGCCAGCGTATCGGGACTCAACTATGGCTACACCTTC. It is translated as CASVSGLNYGYTF. The chain recombines TRBV6-1 with TRBJ1-2, with D perhaps matching TRBD1 (5 bases). This CDR3 region has 13 residues. The V end was cut by 8 bases, the J end by 2 bases, with 12 bases between. The germline V gene encodes CDR1 MNHNS and CDR2 SASEGT.

The chain joins TRBV18 to TRBJ2-3; D is possibly TRBD2 (5 bases). The ends were cut back, 3 bases at V and 1 base at J, with 11 bases in the middle. The CDR3 runs 15 residues. CDR1 is KGHSH, CDR2 LQKENI, per germline. Here the CDR3 reads CASSPLAWGTDTQYF. The CDR3 DNA reads TGTGCCAGCTCACCCCTAGCTTGGGGCACAGATACGCAGTATTTT.

There are a few counts of this clone. The chain recombines TRBV6-1 with TRBJ1-1; 7 nucleotides agree with TRBD1. J lost 3 bases, V lost 6 bases, and 10 bases had no gene match. CDR1 is MNHNS, CDR2 SASEGT, per germline. CDR3 length: 15 residues. For the CDR3, the DNA is TGTGCCAGCAGAATCCGACAGGGAATGGACACTGAAGCTTTCTTT. It translates to CASRIRQGMDTEAFF.

This chain uses TRBV6-1 with TRBJ1-1, with D perhaps TRBD1 (5 bases). Germline V gene lookup returns CDR1 MNHNS and CDR2 SASEGT. Trimming shortened V by 7 bases and J by 11 bases, and 23 bases separated the two germline ends. There are 14 residues in the CDR3. As DNA, the CDR3 is TGTGCCAGCACCCTAGAGGAAGGATTGGGGGGGGCTTTCTTT. Residues: CASTLEEGLGGAFF.

This chain links TRBV7-6 with TRBJ2-7; possibly TRBD1 for D (6 bases). Trimming left V 1 base short and J 1 base short, with 11 bases between. This CDR3 has 15 amino acids. Per germline, CDR1 SGHVS and CDR2 FNYEAQ. CDR3 protein: CASSLGQAISYEQYF. DNA of the CDR3: TGTGCCAGCAGCTTAGGACAGGCTATATCCTACGAGCAGTACTTC.

This clone was seen repeatedly, ten times or more. This chain joins TRBV5-6 and TRBJ1-5, with a tentative D call TRBD1 (5 bases). The CDR3 spans 13 residues. CDR1 SGHDT and CDR2 YYEEEE come from the germline V gene. Trimming cost V 4 bases and J 6 bases, with 11 bases left between them. The CDR3 region has the DNA TGTGCCAGCAGCACCTATGACAGTCAGCCCCAGCATTTT. It encodes CASSTYDSQPQHF.

The chain combines TRBV28 with TRBJ1-5; D perhaps matches TRBD1 (5 bases). The V and J ends lost 4 bases and 5 bases respectively, with 18 bases between them. The CDR3 is 16 amino acids. Germline V gene sequence: CDR1 MDHEN, CDR2 SYDVKM. CDR3 residues: CASSSSVGRADQPQHF. DNA for the CDR3: TGTGCCAGCAGTTCCTCGGTCGGCAGGGCGGATCAGCCCCAGCATTTT.

This sequence joins TRBV7-6 and TRBJ2-1; TRBD2 matches at 8 bases. J was trimmed by 4 bases and V by 1 base; bases with no gene match: 6. The CDR3 consists of 16 residues. CDR1 SGHVS and CDR2 FNYEAQ come from the germline V gene. This CDR3 reads CASSLEASGLYNEQFF. The CDR3 DNA is TGTGCCAGCAGCTTAGAAGCTAGCGGGTTATACAATGAGCAGTTCTTC. Filled out from reference TRBV7-6 and TRBJ2-1, the complete variable domain reads GAGVSQSPRYKVTKRGQDVALRCDPISGHVSLYWYRQALGQGPEFLTYFNYEAQQDKSGLPNDRFSAERPEGSISTLTIQRTEQRDSAMYRCASSLEASGLYNEQFFGPGTRLTVL.